This T cell receptor beta chain was identified during a study of immune heterogeneity within non-small cell lung tumors. Whole-study context: Histology included 4 squamous cell carcinomas, over 8 non-squamous carcinomas and 1 unspecified tumor.

The germline gives CDR1 GTSNPN, CDR2 SVGIG (reference sequence). CDR3 length: 11 residues. Study-level points and caveats: Identical dominant CDR3 beta clonotypes recurred across a patient's tumor sites, together with site-unique high-frequency clones. For local T-cell clonality, the correlation with local tumor mutational burden was moderate but significant (R approximately 0.31).

Genomic DNA extracted from bulk tumor tissue served as template. A total of 450 to 700 ng was used per sample. Collection of several biopsies per primary tumor, spaced far apart, took place during surgery. The cohort was untreated, with newly diagnosed non-small cell lung cancer undergoing curative surgery. A first 10-cycle multiplex round used 32 V-gene and 13 J-gene primers on TCR beta CDR3. TCRdb re-called the multiplex PCR reads through MiXCR, storing one row per CDR3 protein. Of 9,000 to 13,000 distinct CDR3 sequences in the sample, 15% to 20% were seen once. Note on this clonotype: The antigen remains undetermined. It may be a read error: a sequence one base away is much more abundant.

Sequenced: lung tumor tissue. The chain uses TRBV30 and TRBJ1-6; the D is unclear. This receptor was identified in a man aged 55 to 70 with non-small cell lung cancer. The CDR3 reads CAWREDSSLHF. In DNA form, the CDR3 reads TGTGCCTGGAGGGAGGATTCATCCCTCCACTTT.